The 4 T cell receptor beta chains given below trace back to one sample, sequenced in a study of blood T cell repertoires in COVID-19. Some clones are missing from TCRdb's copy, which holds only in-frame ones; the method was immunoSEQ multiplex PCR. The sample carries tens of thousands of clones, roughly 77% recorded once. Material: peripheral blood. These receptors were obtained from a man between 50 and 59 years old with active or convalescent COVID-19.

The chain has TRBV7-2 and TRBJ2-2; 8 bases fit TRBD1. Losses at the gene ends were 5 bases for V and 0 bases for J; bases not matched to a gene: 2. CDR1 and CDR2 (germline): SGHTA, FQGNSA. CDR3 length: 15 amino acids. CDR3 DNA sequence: TGTGCCAGCAGCCCGACAGGGGCGAACACCGGGGAGCTGTTTTTT. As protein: CASSPTGANTGELFF.

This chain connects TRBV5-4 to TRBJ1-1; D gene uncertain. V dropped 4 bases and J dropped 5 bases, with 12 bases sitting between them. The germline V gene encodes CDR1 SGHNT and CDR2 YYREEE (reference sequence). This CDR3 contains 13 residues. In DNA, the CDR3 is TGTGCCAGCAGCCTCCCCGGCGGTACTGAAGCTTTCTTT. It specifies CASSLPGGTEAFF.

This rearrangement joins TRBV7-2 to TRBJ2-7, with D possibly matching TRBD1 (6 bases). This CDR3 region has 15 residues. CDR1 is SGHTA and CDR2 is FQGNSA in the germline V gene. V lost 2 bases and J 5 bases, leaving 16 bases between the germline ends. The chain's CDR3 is CASSLQSGGADEQYF. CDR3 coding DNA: TGTGCCAGCAGCTTACAATCTGGGGGCGCCGACGAGCAGTACTTC.

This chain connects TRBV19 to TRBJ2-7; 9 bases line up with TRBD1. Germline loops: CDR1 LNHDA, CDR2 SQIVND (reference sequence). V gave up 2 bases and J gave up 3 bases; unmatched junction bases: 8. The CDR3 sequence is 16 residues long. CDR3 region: CASSIKGDRAHYEQYF. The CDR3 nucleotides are TGTGCCAGTAGTATAAAGGGGGACAGGGCCCACTACGAGCAGTACTTC.